The 7 T cell receptor beta chains listed next were all sequenced from one sample in a study of cytomegalovirus exposure and HLA in healthy donors (dated by TCRdb to about 2017). The protocol used for the library was the immunoSEQ multiplex PCR assay. For the multiplex PCR, a mixture combining 60 forward primers for TCR Vbeta segments and 13 reverse primers for TCR Jbeta segments was used. Not all clones reach the TCRdb copy of this immuneACCESS table, which keeps in-frame sequences only. Checked studies attribute under half of the gap to unresolved V genes and leave the rest unexplained. This sample lists 170,000 or so clones; about 80% were detected once. The ten largest clones take up about 0.63% of the sample. Source material: PBMCs. Receptors originate from a boy younger than 18 in good health and CMV-seronegative.

The chain couples TRBV6-1 to TRBJ1-2; no clear D gene. Trimming cost V 0 bases and J 8 bases, with 13 bases left between them. The germline CDR1 and CDR2 sequences are MNHNS and SASEGT. This CDR3 spans 14 amino acids. The chain's CDR3 is CASSEAGGLGGYTF. The DNA for the CDR3 is TGTGCCAGCAGTGAAGCCGGAGGGCTGGGAGGCTACACCTTC.

The V gene is TRBV2, the J gene TRBJ1-2, with D possibly being TRBD1 (5 bases). V was shortened by 1 base and J by 3 bases, with 9 bases between the two germline ends. CDR1 and CDR2 (germline): SNHLY, FYNNEI. CDR3 length: 14 amino acids. The CDR3 nucleotides are TGTGCCAGCAGTGAAGAGGGGTTCGACTATGGCTACACCTTC. Translated, it gives CASSEEGFDYGYTF. The whole variable domain, remainder taken from reference TRBV2 and TRBJ1-2, is EPEVTQTPSHQVTQMGQEVILRCVPISNHLYFYWYRQILGQKVEFLVSFYNNEISEKSEIFDDQFSVERPDGSNFTLKIRSTKLEDSAMYFCASSEEGFDYGYTFGSGTRLTVV.

On this clone itself: Sequence at one end of the junction differs from germline and may be a read error. The rearrangement links TRBV5-8 to TRBJ2-1, with D possibly TRBD1 on 5 matching bases. CDR1 and CDR2 (germline): SGHTS, YDEGEE. This CDR3 comprises 15 residues. CDR3 sequence: CASSYDRSSHNEQFF. CDR3 DNA: TGTGCCAGCAGCTATGACAGATCCTCCCACAATGAGCAGTTCTTC.

V usage is TRBV5-4 and J usage is TRBJ2-1; D may be TRBD2 (5 bases). The CDR3 is 16 residues long. Deletions cut 4 bases from V and 1 base from J, with 15 bases between. Germline values: CDR1 SGHNT, CDR2 YYREEE (reference sequence). This CDR3 reads CASSTLASVSYNEQFF. CDR3 in DNA: TGTGCCAGCAGCACCCTAGCATCAGTGTCCTACAATGAGCAGTTCTTC.

The sample holds one count of this clone. The chain combines TRBV15 with TRBJ1-5; D not resolved. The V end was cut by 9 bases, the J end by 3 bases, with 18 bases between. The CDR3 is 15 residues long. Per the germline V gene, CDR1 is LNHNV and CDR2 is YYDKDF (reference sequence). CDR3 protein: CATAAGRIYNQPQHF. Here the CDR3 DNA reads TGTGCCACTGCAGCGGGCAGGATATACAATCAGCCCCAGCATTTT.

The rearrangement uses TRBV28 and TRBJ1-2; 9 bases agree with TRBD1. This CDR3 contains 14 residues. V trimming: 5 bases; J trimming: 6 bases; junction bases outside the gene matches: 7. Germline loops: CDR1 MDHEN, CDR2 SYDVKM. The CDR3 sequence: CASSPWTGVDGYTF. CDR3 nucleotides: TGTGCCAGCAGTCCTTGGACAGGGGTGGATGGCTACACCTTC.

The chain has TRBV6-5 and TRBJ1-2; TRBD1 matches 7 bases. The V and J ends lost 6 bases and 8 bases, in that order; junction bases with no gene match: 12. The CDR3 spans 14 residues. Germline CDR1 MNHEY, CDR2 SVGAGI. CDR3 nucleotide sequence: TGTGCCAGCAGAATTCCAGGGGGAATTGAGGGCTACACCTTC. Protein sequence: CASRIPGGIEGYTF.